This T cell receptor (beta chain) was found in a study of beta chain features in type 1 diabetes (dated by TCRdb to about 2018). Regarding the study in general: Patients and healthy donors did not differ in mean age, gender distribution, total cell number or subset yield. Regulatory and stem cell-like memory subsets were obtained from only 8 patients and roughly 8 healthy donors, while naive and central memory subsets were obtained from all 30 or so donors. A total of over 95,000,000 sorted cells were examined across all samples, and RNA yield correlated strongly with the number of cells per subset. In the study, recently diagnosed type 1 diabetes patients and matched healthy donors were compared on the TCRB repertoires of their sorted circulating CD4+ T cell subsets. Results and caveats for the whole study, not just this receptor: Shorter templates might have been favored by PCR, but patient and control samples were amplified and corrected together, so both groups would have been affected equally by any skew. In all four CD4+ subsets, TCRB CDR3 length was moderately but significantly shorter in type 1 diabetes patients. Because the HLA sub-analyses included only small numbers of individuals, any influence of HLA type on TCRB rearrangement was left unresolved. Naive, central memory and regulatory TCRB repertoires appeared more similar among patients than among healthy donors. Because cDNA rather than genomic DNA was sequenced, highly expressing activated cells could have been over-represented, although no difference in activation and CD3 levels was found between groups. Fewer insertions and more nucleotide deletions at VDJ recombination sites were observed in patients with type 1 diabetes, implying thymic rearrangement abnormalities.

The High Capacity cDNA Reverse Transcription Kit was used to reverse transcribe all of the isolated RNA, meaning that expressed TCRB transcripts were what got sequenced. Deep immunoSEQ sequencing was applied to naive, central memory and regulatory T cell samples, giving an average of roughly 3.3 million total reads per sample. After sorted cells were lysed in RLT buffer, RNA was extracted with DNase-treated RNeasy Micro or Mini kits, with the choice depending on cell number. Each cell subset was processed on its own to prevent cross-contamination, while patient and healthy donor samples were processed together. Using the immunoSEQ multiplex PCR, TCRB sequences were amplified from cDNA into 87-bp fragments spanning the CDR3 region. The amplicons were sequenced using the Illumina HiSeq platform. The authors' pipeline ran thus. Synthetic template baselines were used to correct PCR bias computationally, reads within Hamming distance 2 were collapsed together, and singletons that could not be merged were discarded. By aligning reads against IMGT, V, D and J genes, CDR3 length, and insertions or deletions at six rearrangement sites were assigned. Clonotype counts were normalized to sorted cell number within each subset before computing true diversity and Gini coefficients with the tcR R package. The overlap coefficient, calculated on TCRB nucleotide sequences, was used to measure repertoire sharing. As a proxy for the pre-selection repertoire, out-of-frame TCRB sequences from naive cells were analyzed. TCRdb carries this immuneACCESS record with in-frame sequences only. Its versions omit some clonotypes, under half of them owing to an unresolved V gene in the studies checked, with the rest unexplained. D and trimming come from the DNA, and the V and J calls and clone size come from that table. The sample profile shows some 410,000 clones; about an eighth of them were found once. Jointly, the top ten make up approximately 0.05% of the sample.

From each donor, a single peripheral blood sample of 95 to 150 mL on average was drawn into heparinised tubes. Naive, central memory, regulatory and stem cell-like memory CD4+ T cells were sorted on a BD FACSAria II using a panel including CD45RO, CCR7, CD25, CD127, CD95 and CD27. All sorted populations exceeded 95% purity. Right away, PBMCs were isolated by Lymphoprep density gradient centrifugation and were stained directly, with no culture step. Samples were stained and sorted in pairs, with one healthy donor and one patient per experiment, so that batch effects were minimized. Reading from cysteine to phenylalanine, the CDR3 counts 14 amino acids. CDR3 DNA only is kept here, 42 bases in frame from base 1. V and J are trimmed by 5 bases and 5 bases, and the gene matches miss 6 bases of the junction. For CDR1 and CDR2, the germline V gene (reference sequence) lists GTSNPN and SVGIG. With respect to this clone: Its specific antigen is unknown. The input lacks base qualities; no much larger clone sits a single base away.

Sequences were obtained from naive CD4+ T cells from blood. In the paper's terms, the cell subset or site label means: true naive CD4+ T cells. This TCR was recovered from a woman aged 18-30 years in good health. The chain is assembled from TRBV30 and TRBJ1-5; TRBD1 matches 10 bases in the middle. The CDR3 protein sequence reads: CAWGLGQGDQPQHF. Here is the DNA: TGTGCCTGGGGACTAGGACAGGGGGATCAGCCCCAGCATTTT.